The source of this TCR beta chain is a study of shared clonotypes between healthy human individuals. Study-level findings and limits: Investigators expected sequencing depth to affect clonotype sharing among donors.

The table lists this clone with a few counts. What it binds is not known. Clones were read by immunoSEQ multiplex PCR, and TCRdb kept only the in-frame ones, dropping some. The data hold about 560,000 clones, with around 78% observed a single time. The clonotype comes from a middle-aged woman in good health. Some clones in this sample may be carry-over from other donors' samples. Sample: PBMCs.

CDR3 sequence (DNA): TGTGCCAGCAGTTTATTCGGGGTGAACACCGGGGAGCTGTTTTTT. This gives the protein CASSLFGVNTGELFF. The rearrangement uses TRBV28 and TRBJ2-2; tentative D call: TRBD2 (5 bases). V was cut by 1 base and J by 1 base, with 7 bases left in between. Germline CDR1 and CDR2: MDHEN and SYDVKM. The CDR3 is 15 amino acids.